A single sample is the source of the 8 T cell receptor beta chains below, sequenced in a study of CD8+CD57+ T cells in acquired aplastic anemia. In patients chosen for sequencing, flow cytometry had shown CD8+CD57+ cell expansion. TCR beta VDJ combinations and CDR3 sequences were profiled from genomic DNA. MiXCR was run by TCRdb on the reads, yielding one entry per CDR3 protein. The table shows about 180,000 distinct CDR3 sequences, with 48% occurring only once. The sample taken for sequencing was sorted CD4+, CD8+, or CD8+CD57+ T cells (not recorded which) from PBMCs. The origin of the receptors is a human donor with aplastic anemia.

This clonotype was counted at least ten times. The CDR3: CSASRGGGSNEQFF. CDR3 sequence (DNA): TGCAGTGCTAGTCGCGGCGGGGGATCAAATGAGCAGTTCTTC. The chain joins TRBV20-1 to TRBJ2-1; TRBD2 aligns across 7 bases. Trimming cost V 3 bases and J 7 bases; bases outside gene matches: 9. This CDR3 is 14 amino acids long. CDR1 and CDR2 (germline): DFQATT, SNEGSKA (reference sequence).

The gene calls are TRBV24-1 and TRBJ2-1; D is unclear. The CDR3 runs to 12 residues. Germline CDR1 reads KGHDR; CDR2 reads SFDVKD. Trimming shortened V by 4 bases and J by 1 base, and 1 base separated the two germline ends. The CDR3 loop reads CATSESYNEQFF. CDR3 DNA sequence: TGTGCCACCAGTGAGTCCTACAATGAGCAGTTCTTC.

This rearrangement joins TRBV15 to TRBJ2-7; 8 nucleotides match TRBD1. The CDR3 contains 16 residues. The germline gives CDR1 LNHNV, CDR2 YYDKDF (reference sequence). V was pared by 3 bases and J by 7 bases, with 14 bases of the junction left unmatched. DNA of the CDR3: TGTGCCACCAGCAGCGCTGGACAGGGAAGGGGTGAGGAGCAGTACTTC. It encodes CATSSAGQGRGEEQYF.

This clonotype was observed at least ten times. The chain links TRBV5-6 to TRBJ2-2; 9 nucleotides align to TRBD1. The V and J ends lost 1 base and 9 bases, in that order; junction bases with no gene match: 4. CDR1 and CDR2 (germline): SGHDT, YYEEEE. This CDR3 comprises 14 residues. CDR3 sequence (DNA): TGTGCCAGCAGCTTGAAGGGACAGGGAAGGGAGCTGTTTTTT. It encodes CASSLKGQGRELFF.

This chain uses TRBV15 with TRBJ2-5; the D is unclear. This CDR3 has 13 residues. The germline V gene has CDR1 LNHNV and CDR2 YYDKDF (reference sequence). Trimming pared 0 bases from V and 5 bases from J, leaving 7 bases between. Here the CDR3 DNA reads TGTGCCACCAGCAGAGATCGAACGGAGACCCAGTACTTC. Amino acid sequence: CATSRDRTETQYF.

The chain has TRBV25-1 and TRBJ1-1; D gene ambiguous. This CDR3 comprises 14 residues. The V gene lost 4 bases and the J gene lost 3 bases, with 12 bases spanning the gap. Germline V CDR1 and CDR2: MGHDK, SYGVNS. This CDR3 is CASSGLQVDTEAFF. CDR3 coding DNA: TGTGCCAGCAGTGGATTGCAGGTGGACACTGAAGCTTTCTTT.

This clonotype was counted only a few times. The V and J genes are TRBV24-1 and TRBJ2-2; 9 positions match TRBD2. CDR1 and CDR2 (germline): KGHDR, SFDVKD. V shed 4 bases and J 5 bases; nucleotides not matched to a gene: 10. The CDR3 length is 17 residues. The CDR3 bases are TGTGCCACCAGTGACCCTCGAGCGGGAGGTCAGACCGGGGAGCTGTTTTTT. Protein: CATSDPRAGGQTGELFF.

The rearrangement links TRBV19 to TRBJ1-1; D gene ambiguous. The length of the CDR3 is 13 residues. In germline, CDR1 is LNHDA, CDR2 SQIVND (reference sequence). V lost 6 bases to trimming and J lost 1 base, with 9 bases between them. The CDR3 loop reads CASRQSQNTEAFF. The CDR3 DNA is TGTGCCAGTAGACAGAGTCAGAACACTGAAGCTTTCTTT.